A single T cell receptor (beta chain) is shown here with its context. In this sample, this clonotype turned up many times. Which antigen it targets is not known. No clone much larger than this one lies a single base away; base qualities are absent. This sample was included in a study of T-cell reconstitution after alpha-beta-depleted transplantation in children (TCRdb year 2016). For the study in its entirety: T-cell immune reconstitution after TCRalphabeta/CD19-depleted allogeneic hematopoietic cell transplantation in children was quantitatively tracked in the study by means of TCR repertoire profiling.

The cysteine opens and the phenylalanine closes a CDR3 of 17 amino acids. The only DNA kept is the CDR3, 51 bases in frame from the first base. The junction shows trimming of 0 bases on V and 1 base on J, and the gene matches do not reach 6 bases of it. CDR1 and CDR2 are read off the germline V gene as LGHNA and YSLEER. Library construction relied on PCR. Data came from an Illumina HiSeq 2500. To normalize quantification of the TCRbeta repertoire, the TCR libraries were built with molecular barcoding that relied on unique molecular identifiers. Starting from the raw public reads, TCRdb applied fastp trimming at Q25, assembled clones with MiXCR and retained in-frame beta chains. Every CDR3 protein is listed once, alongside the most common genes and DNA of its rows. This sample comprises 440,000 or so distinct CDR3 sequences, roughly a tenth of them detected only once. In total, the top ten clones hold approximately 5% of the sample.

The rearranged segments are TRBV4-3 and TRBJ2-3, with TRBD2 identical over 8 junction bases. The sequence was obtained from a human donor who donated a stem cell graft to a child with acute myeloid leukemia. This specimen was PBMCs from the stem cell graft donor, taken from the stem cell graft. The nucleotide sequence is TGCGCCAGCAGCCAAGATCTGGGCGGGAGGCGCACAGATACGCAGTATTTT. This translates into CASSQDLGGRRTDTQYF.